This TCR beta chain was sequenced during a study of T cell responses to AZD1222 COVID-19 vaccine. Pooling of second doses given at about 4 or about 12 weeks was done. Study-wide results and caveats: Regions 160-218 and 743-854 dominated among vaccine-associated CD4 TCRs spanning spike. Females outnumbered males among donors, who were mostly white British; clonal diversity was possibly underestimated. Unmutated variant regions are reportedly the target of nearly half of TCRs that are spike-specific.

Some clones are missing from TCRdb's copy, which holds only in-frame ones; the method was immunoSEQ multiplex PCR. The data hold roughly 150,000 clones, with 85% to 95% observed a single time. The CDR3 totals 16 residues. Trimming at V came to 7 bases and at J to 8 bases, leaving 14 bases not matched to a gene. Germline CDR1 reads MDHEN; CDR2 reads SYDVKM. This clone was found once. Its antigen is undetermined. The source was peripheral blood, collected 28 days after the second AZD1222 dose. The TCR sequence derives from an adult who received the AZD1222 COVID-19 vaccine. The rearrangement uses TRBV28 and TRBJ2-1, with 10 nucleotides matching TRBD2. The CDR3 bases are TGTGCCAGCACGCTCACGGGGCTAGCGGGAGTGGATGAGCAGTTCTTC. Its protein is CASTLTGLAGVDEQFF. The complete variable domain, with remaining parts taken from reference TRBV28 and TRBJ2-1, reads DVKVTQSSRYLVKRTGEKVFLECVQDMDHENMFWYRQDPGLGLRLIYFSYDVKMKEKGDIPEGYSVSREKKERFSLILESASTNQTSMYLCASTLTGLAGVDEQFFGPGTRLTVL.